A selection of T cell receptor beta chains follows, all from one sample in a study of OX40 agonist ivuxolimab in advanced cancers. Sequencing used immunoSEQ multiplex PCR; TCRdb keeps in-frame clones, though not all of them. The repertoire consists of some 50,000 clones, with over 80% occurring once and the leading ten covering about 5%. Material: CD4+ or CD8+ T cells sorted from blood, obtained in a trial of the OX40 agonist ivuxolimab. These receptors all stem from an adult with an advanced solid tumor such as melanoma, head and neck, liver or kidney cancer. Each CDR3 is given with its conserved first and last residue. The D gene is left open where the match is weak. Size is stated for part of the rows, as once, few or many counts, or as a class when the clone is expanded.

clone size	V gene	D gene	J gene	CDR3 DNA	CDR3 protein
once	TRBV6-5	TRBD2	TRBJ2-1	TGTGCCAGCAGCTCTGGCGGGGGGGTCTACAATGAGCAGTTCTTC	CASSSGGGVYNEQFF
NA	TRBV19	NA	TRBJ2-7	TGTGCCAGTAGTATGATAGGGGCACAGGGACGAGAGCAGTACTTC	CASSMIGAQGREQYF
NA	TRBV6-5	NA	TRBJ1-5	TGTGCCAGCAGTTACGGGGCGGGAAGGCAGCCCCAGCATTTT	CASSYGAGRQPQHF
NA	TRBV7-8	NA	TRBJ1-1	TGTGCCAGCAGCTTAAAGTACTCAAGGAACACTGAAGCTTTCTTT	CASSLKYSRNTEAFF
NA	TRBV30	TRBD1	TRBJ1-5	TGTGCCTGGACCCCGGGACAGGGGGCCAATCAGCCCCAGCATTTT	CAWTPGQGANQPQHF
NA	TRBV10-1	TRBD1	TRBJ2-1	TGCGCCAGCAGGGGACAGGGGCGAGGGAATGAGCAGTTCTTC	CASRGQGRGNEQFF
NA	TRBV7-7	NA	TRBJ2-7	TGTGCCAGCAGCTTAGGACAACGCTCCTACGAGCAGTACTTC	CASSLGQRSYEQYF
NA	TRBV27	NA	TRBJ2-7	TGTGCCAGCAGGACTACAGCCTTTAACGAGCAGTACTTC	CASRTTAFNEQYF
NA	TRBV4-2	NA	TRBJ1-2	TGTGCCAGCAGCCAAGATCCCCTGAGGTATGGCTACACCTTC	CASSQDPLRYGYTF
NA	TRBV7-3	TRBD2	TRBJ2-3	TGTGCCAGCAGCTCCAAGCCGGGACTAGCGGGAGGGCCGGGCACAGATACGCAGTATTTT	CASSSKPGLAGGPGTDTQYF
NA	TRBV28	TRBD1	TRBJ1-2	TGTGCCAGCAAATCCCCGGGACAGAGGAACTATGGCTACACCTTC	CASKSPGQRNYGYTF
NA	TRBV6-1	NA	TRBJ2-1	TGTGCCAGCAGTGAAGGGGTTACCCTGACCTACAATGAGCAGTTCTTC	CASSEGVTLTYNEQFF
NA	TRBV27	NA	TRBJ2-3	TGTGCCAGCAGACTTCAGTGGAGCACAGATACGCAGTATTTT	CASRLQWSTDTQYF
NA	TRBV4-2	NA	TRBJ1-5	TGTGCCAGCAGCCAAGGGGGGCAGAGCAATCAGCCCCAGCATTTT	CASSQGGQSNQPQHF
once	TRBV19	TRBD1	TRBJ1-3	TGTGCCAGTAGACGCAACGACCAGGGGGCGCACGGAAACACCATATATTTT	CASRRNDQGAHGNTIYF
NA	TRBV7-8	NA	TRBJ1-1	TGTGCCAGCAGCTTAGCGCGGGGGACTATGAACACTGAAGCTTTCTTT	CASSLARGTMNTEAFF
NA	TRBV4-1	NA	TRBJ2-5	TGCGCCAGCAGCCAAGATGGAGGTCCTGAGGAGACCCAGTACTTC	CASSQDGGPEETQYF
once	TRBV18	NA	TRBJ1-6	TGTGCCAGCTCCAACCAGGGCCCGTCCTATAATTCACCCCTCCACTTT	CASSNQGPSYNSPLHF
NA	TRBV10-3	NA	TRBJ1-2	TGTGCCATCAGTGAGATCTCGGGTATAGGGGGGCGTTCTGGCTACACCTTC	CAISEISGIGGRSGYTF
NA	TRBV5-1	TRBD2	TRBJ2-2	TGCGCCAGCAGCTTAATAGCGGGAGGAAGCACCGGGGAGCTGTTTTTT	CASSLIAGGSTGELFF
NA	TRBV30	TRBD2	TRBJ2-1	TGTGCCTGGAGCGGGACTAGTTCGGTCCATGAGCAGTTCTTC	CAWSGTSSVHEQFF
NA	TRBV5-1	NA	TRBJ2-4	TGCGCCAGCAGCCAGGAGCCGTCCAAAAACATTCAGTACTTC	CASSQEPSKNIQYF